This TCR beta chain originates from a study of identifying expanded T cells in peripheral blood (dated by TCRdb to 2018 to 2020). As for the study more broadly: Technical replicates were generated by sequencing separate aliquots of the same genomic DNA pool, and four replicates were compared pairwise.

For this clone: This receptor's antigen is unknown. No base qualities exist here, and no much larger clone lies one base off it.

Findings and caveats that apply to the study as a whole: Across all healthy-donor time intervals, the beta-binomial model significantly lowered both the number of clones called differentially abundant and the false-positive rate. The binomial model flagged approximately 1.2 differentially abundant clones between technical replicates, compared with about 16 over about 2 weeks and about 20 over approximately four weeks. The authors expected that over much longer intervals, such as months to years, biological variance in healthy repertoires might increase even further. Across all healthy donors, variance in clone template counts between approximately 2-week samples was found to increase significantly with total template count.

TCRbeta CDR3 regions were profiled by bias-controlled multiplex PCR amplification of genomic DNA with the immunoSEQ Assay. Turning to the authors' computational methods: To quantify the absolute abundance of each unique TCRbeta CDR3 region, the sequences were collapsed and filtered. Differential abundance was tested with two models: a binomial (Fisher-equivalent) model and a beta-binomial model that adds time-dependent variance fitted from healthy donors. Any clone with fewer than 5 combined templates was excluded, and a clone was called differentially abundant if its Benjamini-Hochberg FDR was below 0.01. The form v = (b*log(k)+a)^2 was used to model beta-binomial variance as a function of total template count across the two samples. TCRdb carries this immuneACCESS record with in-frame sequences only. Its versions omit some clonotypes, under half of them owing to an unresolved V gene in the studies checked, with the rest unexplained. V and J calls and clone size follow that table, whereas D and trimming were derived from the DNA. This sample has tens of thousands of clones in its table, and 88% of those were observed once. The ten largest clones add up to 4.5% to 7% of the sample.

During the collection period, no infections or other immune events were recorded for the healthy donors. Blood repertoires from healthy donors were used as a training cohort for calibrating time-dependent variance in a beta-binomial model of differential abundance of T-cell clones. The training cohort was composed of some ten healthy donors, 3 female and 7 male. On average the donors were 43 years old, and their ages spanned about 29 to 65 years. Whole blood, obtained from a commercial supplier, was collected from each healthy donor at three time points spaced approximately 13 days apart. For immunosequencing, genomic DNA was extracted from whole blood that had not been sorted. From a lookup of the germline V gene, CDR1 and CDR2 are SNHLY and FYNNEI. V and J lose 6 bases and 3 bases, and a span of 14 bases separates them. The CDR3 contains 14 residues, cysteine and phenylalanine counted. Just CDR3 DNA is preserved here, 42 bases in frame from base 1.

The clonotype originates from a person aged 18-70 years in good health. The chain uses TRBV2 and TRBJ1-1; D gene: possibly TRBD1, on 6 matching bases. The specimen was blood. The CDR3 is CASRAGRGYTEAFF. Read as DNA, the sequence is TGTGCCAGCAGGGCAGGGAGGGGGTACACTGAAGCTTTCTTT.